This entry lists 25 T cell receptor beta chains sequenced from one sample in a study of T cell responses to AZD1222 COVID-19 vaccine. Produced via immunoSEQ multiplex PCR; TCRdb's table is partial and in-frame only. The sample has about 120,000 clones; around 92% are singletons. The specimen comprised peripheral blood, sampled on day 0 of AZD1222 vaccination. The receptors shown here come from an adult in good health.

The V gene is TRBV28, the J gene TRBJ1-2, with a tentative D call TRBD1 (6 bases). Per germline, CDR1 MDHEN and CDR2 SYDVKM. The length of the CDR3 is 14 residues. The V end was cut by 4 bases, the J end by 4 bases, with 13 bases between. As DNA, the CDR3 is TGTGCCAGCAGTTCCCGGGGGGCGAGCTATGGCTACACCTTC. Translated: CASSSRGASYGYTF.

The V gene is TRBV18, the J gene TRBJ2-7; D is perhaps TRBD2 (6 bases). This CDR3 is 14 amino acids long. Germline V gene data show CDR1 as KGHSH and CDR2 as LQKENI. V was clipped by 4 bases and J by 1 base, with 11 bases between them. The CDR3 DNA is TGTGCCAGCTCACTACCGGGACTTTCCTACGAGCAGTACTTC. Translation gives CASSLPGLSYEQYF.

This rearrangement joins TRBV28 to TRBJ1-5; D is undetermined. V was clipped by 7 bases and J by 1 base, with 5 bases between them. This CDR3 is built from 12 residues. Germline V gene lookup returns CDR1 MDHEN and CDR2 SYDVKM. The chain's CDR3 is CASTSSNQPQHF. The CDR3 nucleotides read TGTGCCAGCACAAGCAGCAATCAGCCCCAGCATTTT.

The chain recombines TRBV6-1 with TRBJ2-1; weak D call: TRBD1 (6 bases). The CDR3 loop spans 16 amino acids. Trimming shortened V by 2 bases and J by 8 bases, and 19 bases separated the two germline ends. Per germline, CDR1 MNHNS and CDR2 SASEGT. The CDR3 DNA sequence: TGTGCCAGCAGTGAATTGGGTGACAGGTATCTTTATGAGCAGTTCTTC. Its translation is CASSELGDRYLYEQFF.

The chain links TRBV28 to TRBJ2-7; D unclear. Trimming pared 5 bases from V and 6 bases from J, leaving 14 bases between. The CDR3 has 13 residues. In germline, CDR1 is MDHEN, CDR2 SYDVKM. The CDR3 bases are TGTGCCAGCAGTATTAACACTCCTAGCGAGCAGTACTTC. Translation gives CASSINTPSEQYF. Full variable domain (rest looked up from reference TRBV28 and TRBJ2-7): DVKVTQSSRYLVKRTGEKVFLECVQDMDHENMFWYRQDPGLGLRLIYFSYDVKMKEKGDIPEGYSVSREKKERFSLILESASTNQTSMYLCASSINTPSEQYFGPGTRLTVT.

The chain uses TRBV7-9 and TRBJ1-3; tentative D call: TRBD1 (5 bases). V was cut by 5 bases and J by 4 bases, with 15 bases left in between. The V gene's germline CDR1 is SEHNR and CDR2 FQNEAQ (reference sequence). The CDR3 is 15 residues long. CDR3 coding DNA: TGTGCCAGCAGCCCGAGTGGGGGGAAAGGAAACACCATATATTTT. It specifies CASSPSGGKGNTIYF.

This clone appeared once. This rearrangement joins TRBV9 to TRBJ2-1; D not resolved. Trimming stripped 0 bases from V and 0 bases from J, with 7 bases between. The CDR3 spans 15 residues. Germline CDR1 reads SGDLS; CDR2 reads YYNGEE. The CDR3 loop reads CASSVEAGSYNEQFF. CDR3 bases: TGTGCCAGCAGCGTAGAAGCAGGCTCCTACAATGAGCAGTTCTTC. Based on the CDR3 plus reference TRBV9 and TRBJ2-1, the full variable domain is DSGVTQTPKHLITATGQRVTLRCSPRSGDLSVYWYQQSLDQGLQFLIQYYNGEERAKGNILERFSAQQFPDLHSELNLSSLELGDSALYFCASSVEAGSYNEQFFGPGTRLTVL.

CDR3 residues: CASKTGTGGPYEQYF. In DNA, the CDR3 is TGCGCCAGCAAGACCGGGACAGGGGGTCCCTACGAGCAGTACTTC. This chain joins TRBV5-1 and TRBJ2-7; TRBD1 matches at 11 bases. Unmatched junction bases numbered 7, after V lost 6 bases and J lost 2 bases. Germline V gene sequence: CDR1 SGHRS, CDR2 YFSETQ. The CDR3 runs to 15 residues.

The V and J genes are TRBV15 and TRBJ1-4; 8 bases match TRBD1. The CDR3 consists of 16 residues. Germline V gives CDR1 LNHNV, CDR2 YYDKDF (reference sequence). The V gene end was trimmed by 0 bases and the J gene end by 5 bases; junction bases not matched to a gene: 5. The CDR3 DNA reads as TGTGCCACCAGCAGAGACGGACAGGGAAGAAATGAAAAACTGTTTTTT. Translation: CATSRDGQGRNEKLFF.

The chain couples TRBV16 to TRBJ1-5, with TRBD1 matching over 8 bases. Germline-derived CDR1 and CDR2 are KGHSY and FQNENV. Trimming at V came to 5 bases and at J to 1 base, leaving 4 bases not matched to a gene. The CDR3 consists of 15 residues. The chain's CDR3 is CASSLDRVSNQPQHF. CDR3 DNA: TGTGCCAGCAGCTTGGACAGGGTAAGCAATCAGCCCCAGCATTTT.

This chain uses TRBV30 with TRBJ2-1; perhaps TRBD2 as D (5 bases). Germline CDR1 reads GTSNPN; CDR2 reads SVGIG (reference sequence). CDR3 length: 15 amino acids. Trimming cost V 4 bases and J 0 bases, with 13 bases left between them. The CDR3 region has the DNA TGTGCCTGGACCGGTGGGGAGAGCTCCTACAATGAGCAGTTCTTC. Translating it yields CAWTGGESSYNEQFF.

V is TRBV7-2 and J is TRBJ1-2, with 9 bases lining up with TRBD1. Germline-derived CDR1 and CDR2 are SGHTA and FQGNSA. With 2 bases clipped from V and 2 bases from J, the junction kept 15 bases outside the gene matches. The CDR3 runs to 19 residues. The CDR3 DNA reads as TGTGCCAGCAGCTTATCGACCTGGGGCCAAGGGACAGGGAACTATGGCTACACCTTC. Translated, it gives CASSLSTWGQGTGNYGYTF.

The rearrangement links TRBV10-1 to TRBJ2-1, with D possibly matching TRBD1 (6 bases). The germline CDR1 and CDR2 sequences are WNHNN and SYGVQD (reference sequence). The V and J ends lost 4 bases and 0 bases respectively, with 10 bases between them. The CDR3 loop spans 15 amino acids. The CDR3 nucleotides are TGCGCCAGCAGTGGGACAGAAAGCTCCTACAATGAGCAGTTCTTC. Translation gives CASSGTESSYNEQFF.

This chain uses TRBV3-1 (or the pseudogene TRBV3-2) with TRBJ1-3; the D is unclear. V shed 4 bases and J shed 5 bases, with 12 bases lying between them. The CDR3 runs 14 residues. CDR1 and CDR2 (germline): LGHDT, YNNKEL (reference sequence). The CDR3 nucleotides read TGTGCCAGCAGCCCCAACCTCCGTCGAAACACCATATATTTT. This gives the protein CASSPNLRRNTIYF.

The gene calls are TRBV19 and TRBJ2-2; D might be TRBD1 (5 bases). The CDR3 length is 14 residues. Trimming pared 5 bases from V and 2 bases from J, leaving 9 bases between. Germline lookup yields CDR1 LNHDA and CDR2 SQIVND (reference sequence). The CDR3 sequence is CASSVTVNTGELFF. The CDR3 DNA sequence: TGTGCCAGTAGTGTGACAGTTAACACCGGGGAGCTGTTTTTT.

The chain is built from TRBV12-3 or TRBV12-4 and TRBJ1-1, with TRBD1 identical over 7 bases. CDR3 length: 13 residues. Trimming took 1 base from V and 4 from J; bases not matched to a gene: 0. The chain's CDR3 is CASSLGQGTEAFF. The CDR3 DNA follows: TGTGCCAGCAGTTTAGGACAGGGCACTGAAGCTTTCTTT.

This clone has just one count. The rearrangement joins TRBV11-2 to TRBJ2-3; TRBD1 agrees at 7 bases. In germline, CDR1 is SGHAT, CDR2 FQNNGV. V dropped 1 base and J dropped 6; count of bases not matched to a gene: 4. This CDR3 is built from 14 residues. CDR3 protein: CASSLGDSMDTQYF. The CDR3 coding sequence is TGTGCCAGCAGCTTAGGGGACAGCATGGATACGCAGTATTTT.

The chain employs TRBV7-9 and TRBJ2-3; no firm D call. Looked up from germline, CDR1 is SEHNR and CDR2 is FQNEAQ (reference sequence). The ends were cut back, 10 bases at V and 1 base at J, with 15 bases in the middle. The CDR3 contains 14 residues. CDR3 region: CATFAILGTDTQYF. Here the CDR3 DNA reads TGTGCCACCTTTGCGATCCTCGGCACAGATACGCAGTATTTT.

The chain is built from TRBV6-5 and TRBJ1-2; 7 positions match TRBD1. The CDR3 spans 13 residues. Germline assignment: CDR1 MNHEY and CDR2 SVGAGI. V lost 4 bases, J lost 6 bases, and 5 bases stayed unmatched. The CDR3 protein is CASSLYRGNGYTF. CDR3 in DNA: TGTGCCAGCAGTTTATACAGGGGAAATGGCTACACCTTC.

The chain recombines TRBV3-1 (or the pseudogene TRBV3-2) with TRBJ2-7; unclear D gene. CDR3 size: 14 residues. The germline gives CDR1 LGHDT, CDR2 YNNKEL (reference sequence). Trimming cost V 2 bases and J 1 base, with 9 bases left between them. CDR3 loop: CASSQTYRSYEQYF. The CDR3 region has the DNA TGTGCCAGCAGCCAAACGTACAGATCCTACGAGCAGTACTTC.

The rearrangement links TRBV9 to TRBJ1-2; D perhaps matches TRBD1 (5 bases). With 6 bases removed from V and 4 bases from J, the gap between germline ends came to 13 bases. This CDR3 is built from 13 residues. From germline, CDR1 is SGDLS and CDR2 YYNGEE. CDR3 bases: TGTGCCAGCAAAGGGGACGGAATCTATGGCTACACCTTC. Translated: CASKGDGIYGYTF. Complete variable domain (other parts from reference TRBV9 and TRBJ1-2): DSGVTQTPKHLITATGQRVTLRCSPRSGDLSVYWYQQSLDQGLQFLIQYYNGEERAKGNILERFSAQQFPDLHSELNLSSLELGDSALYFCASKGDGIYGYTFGSGTRLTVV.

The V call is TRBV6-5, the J call TRBJ2-7, with 8 bases that match TRBD2. The CDR3 is 14 residues long. CDR1 and CDR2 from the germline V gene are MNHEY and SVGAGI. Trimming removed 6 bases from V and 6 bases from J; junction bases left unmatched: 10. The CDR3 DNA sequence: TGTGCCAGCAGCATAGGAGCGGGAGCTCTCGAGCAGTACTTC. Protein: CASSIGAGALEQYF.

The rearrangement links TRBV6-5 to TRBJ2-1, with 7 bases lining up with TRBD1. Germline assignment: CDR1 MNHEY and CDR2 SVGAGI. CDR3 size: 14 residues. V was clipped by 6 bases and J by 6 bases; unmatched bases: 8. The CDR3 here is CASRAPGQRNEQFF. The CDR3 DNA sequence: TGTGCCAGCAGGGCACCGGGACAGCGCAATGAGCAGTTCTTC.

This rearrangement joins TRBV15 to TRBJ1-3; TRBD1 is a possible D gene (6 bases). Germline V gene lookup returns CDR1 LNHNV and CDR2 YYDKDF (reference sequence). V lost 4 bases and J lost 4, with 11 bases in between. The CDR3 covers 14 residues. The DNA of the CDR3 is TGTGCCACCAGCAAGGAAGGGGGAGGAAACACCATATATTTT. Translation gives CATSKEGGGNTIYF.

The chain is built from TRBV9 and TRBJ2-3; 8 positions match TRBD2. Trimming at V came to 3 bases and at J to 3 bases, leaving 9 bases not matched to a gene. Germline CDR1 reads SGDLS; CDR2 reads YYNGEE. This CDR3 has 16 residues. CDR3 protein: CASSENLRGGTDTQYF. The CDR3 DNA follows: TGTGCCAGCAGCGAGAATCTTCGGGGGGGGACAGATACGCAGTATTTT.